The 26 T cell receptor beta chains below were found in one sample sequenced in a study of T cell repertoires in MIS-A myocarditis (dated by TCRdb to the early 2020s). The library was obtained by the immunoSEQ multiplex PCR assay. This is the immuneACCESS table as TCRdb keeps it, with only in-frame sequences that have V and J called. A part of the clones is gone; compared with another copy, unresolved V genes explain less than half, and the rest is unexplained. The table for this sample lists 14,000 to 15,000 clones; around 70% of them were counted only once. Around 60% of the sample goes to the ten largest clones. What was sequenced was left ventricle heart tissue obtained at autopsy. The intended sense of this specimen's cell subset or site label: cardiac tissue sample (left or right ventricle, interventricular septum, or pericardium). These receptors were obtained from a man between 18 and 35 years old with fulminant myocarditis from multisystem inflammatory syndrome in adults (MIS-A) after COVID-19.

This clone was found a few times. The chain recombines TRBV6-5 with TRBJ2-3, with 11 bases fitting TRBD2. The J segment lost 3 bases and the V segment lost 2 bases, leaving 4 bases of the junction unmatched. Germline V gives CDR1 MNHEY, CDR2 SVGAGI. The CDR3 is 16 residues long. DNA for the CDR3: TGTGCCAGCAGTTACGATAGCGGGGGGGCTACAGATACGCAGTATTTT. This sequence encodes CASSYDSGGATDTQYF.

CDR3 loop: CATSRDLTDTQYF. CDR3 bases: TGTGCCACCAGCAGAGATCTTACAGATACGCAGTATTTT. This sequence joins TRBV15 and TRBJ2-3; D remains ambiguous. The CDR3 runs 13 residues. Trimming removed 0 bases at V and 3 bases at J, with 4 bases between. The germline V gene has CDR1 LNHNV and CDR2 YYDKDF (reference sequence). Drawing the rest from reference TRBV15 and TRBJ2-3, the complete variable domain is DAMVIQNPRYQVTQFGKPVTLSCSQTLNHNVMYWYQQKSSQAPKLLFHYYDKDFNNEADTPDNFQSRRPNTSFCFLDIRSPGLGDTAMYLCATSRDLTDTQYFGPGTRLTVL.

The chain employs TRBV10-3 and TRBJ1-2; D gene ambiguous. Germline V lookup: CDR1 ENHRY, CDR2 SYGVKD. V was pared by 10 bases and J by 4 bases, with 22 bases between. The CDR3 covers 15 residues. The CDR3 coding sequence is TGTGCCACCCGATTGGACTCCCAAGTCCGCTATGGCTACACCTTC. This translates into CATRLDSQVRYGYTF.

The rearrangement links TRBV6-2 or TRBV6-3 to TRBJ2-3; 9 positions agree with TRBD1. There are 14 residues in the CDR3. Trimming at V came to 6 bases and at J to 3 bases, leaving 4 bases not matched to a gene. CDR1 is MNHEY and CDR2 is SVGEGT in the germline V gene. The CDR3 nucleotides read TGTGCCAGCAGCACCGGGACAGGGACAGATACGCAGTATTTT. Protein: CASSTGTGTDTQYF.

The CDR3 DNA sequence: TGTGCCACCAGTGATTCGGGACAGGGGGGCAATCAGCCCCAGCATTTT. It yields the protein CATSDSGQGGNQPQHF. The chain uses TRBV24-1 and TRBJ1-5, with 11 bases matching TRBD1. Germline trimming cut 2 bases from V and 2 bases from J; bases unmatched to any gene: 1. CDR1 KGHDR and CDR2 SFDVKD come from the germline V gene. There are 16 residues in the CDR3.

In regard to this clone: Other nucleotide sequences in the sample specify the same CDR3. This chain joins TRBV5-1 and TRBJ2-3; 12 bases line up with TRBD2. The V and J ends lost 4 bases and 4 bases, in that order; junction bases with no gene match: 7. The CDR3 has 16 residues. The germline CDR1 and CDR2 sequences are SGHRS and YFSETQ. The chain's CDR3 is CASSRLAGGYADTQYF. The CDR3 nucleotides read TGCGCCAGCAGCCGCCTAGCGGGAGGGTACGCAGATACGCAGTATTTT.

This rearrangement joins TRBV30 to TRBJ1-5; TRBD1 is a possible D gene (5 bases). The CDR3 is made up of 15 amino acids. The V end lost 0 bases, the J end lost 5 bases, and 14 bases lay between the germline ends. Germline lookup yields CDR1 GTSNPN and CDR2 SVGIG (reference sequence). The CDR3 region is CAWSVRKGLDQPQHF. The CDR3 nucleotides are TGTGCCTGGAGTGTACGTAAGGGACTTGATCAGCCCCAGCATTTT.

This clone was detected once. The CDR3 bases are TGTGCCACCAGTGACTCCCAGGGGGCTCGCGCAGATACGCAGTATTTT. This gives the protein CATSDSQGARADTQYF. This rearrangement joins TRBV24-1 to TRBJ2-3; 8 bases line up with TRBD1. CDR3 size: 16 residues. Germline loops: CDR1 KGHDR, CDR2 SFDVKD. V gave up 4 bases and J gave up 4 bases; unmatched junction bases: 9.

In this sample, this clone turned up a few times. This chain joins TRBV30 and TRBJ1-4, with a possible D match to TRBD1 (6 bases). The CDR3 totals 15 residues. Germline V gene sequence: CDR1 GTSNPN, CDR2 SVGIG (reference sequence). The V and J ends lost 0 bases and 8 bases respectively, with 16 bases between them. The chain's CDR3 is CAWSVRGQGYEKLFF. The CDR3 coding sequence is TGTGCCTGGAGTGTACGGGGCCAGGGGTACGAAAAACTGTTTTTT. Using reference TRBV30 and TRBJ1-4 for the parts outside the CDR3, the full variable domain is SQTIHQWPATLVQPVGSPLSLECTVEGTSNPNLYWYRQAAGRGLQLLFYSVGIGQISSEVPQNLSASRPQDRQFILSSKKLLLSDSGFYLCAWSVRGQGYEKLFFGSGTQLSVL.

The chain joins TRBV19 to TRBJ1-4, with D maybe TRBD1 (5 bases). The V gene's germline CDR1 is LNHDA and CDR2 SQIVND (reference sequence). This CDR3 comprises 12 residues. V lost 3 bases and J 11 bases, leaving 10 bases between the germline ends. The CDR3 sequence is CASSMGRTKLFF. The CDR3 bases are TGTGCCAGTAGTATGGGACGAACTAAACTGTTTTTT.

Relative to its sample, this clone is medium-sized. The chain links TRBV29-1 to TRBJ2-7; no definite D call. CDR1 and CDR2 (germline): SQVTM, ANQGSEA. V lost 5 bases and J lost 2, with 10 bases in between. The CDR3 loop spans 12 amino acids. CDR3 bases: TGCAGCGTTCAGGAGATTACCTACGAGCAGTACTTC. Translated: CSVQEITYEQYF.

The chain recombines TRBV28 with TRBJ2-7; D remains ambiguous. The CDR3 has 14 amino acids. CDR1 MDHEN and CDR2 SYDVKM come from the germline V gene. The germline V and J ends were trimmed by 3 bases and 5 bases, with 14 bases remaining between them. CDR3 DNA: TGTGCCAGCAGTTTTGGATACCACCTAGACGAGCAGTACTTC. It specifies CASSFGYHLDEQYF.

The CDR3 bases are TGTGCCATCACCCCCGACACCGGGGAGCTGTTTTTT. Its translation: CAITPDTGELFF. The chain links TRBV10-3 to TRBJ2-2, with unresolved D. V was shortened by 7 bases and J by 3 bases, with 6 bases between the two germline ends. CDR3 length: 12 residues. The germline V gene has CDR1 ENHRY and CDR2 SYGVKD.

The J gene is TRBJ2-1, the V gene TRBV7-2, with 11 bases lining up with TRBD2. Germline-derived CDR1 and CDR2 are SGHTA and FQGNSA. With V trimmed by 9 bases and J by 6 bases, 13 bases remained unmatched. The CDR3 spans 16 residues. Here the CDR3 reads CASCPEASGGLNEQFF. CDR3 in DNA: TGTGCCAGTTGCCCTGAAGCTAGCGGGGGGCTCAATGAGCAGTTCTTC.

The CDR3 DNA reads TGCGCCAGCACCCTAGCGGGCACGTACAATGAGCAGTTCTTC. Translated: CASTLAGTYNEQFF. J is TRBJ2-1 and V is TRBV5-1; 8 bases match TRBD2. CDR3 length equals 14 residues. V trimming: 6 bases; J trimming: 4 bases; junction bases outside the gene matches: 6. The germline gives CDR1 SGHRS, CDR2 YFSETQ.

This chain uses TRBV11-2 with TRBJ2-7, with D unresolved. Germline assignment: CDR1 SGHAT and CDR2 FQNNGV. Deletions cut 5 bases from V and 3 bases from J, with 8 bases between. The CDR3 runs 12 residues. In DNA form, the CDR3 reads TGTGCCAGCAGCCTTGTTATCTACGAGCAGTACTTC. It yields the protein CASSLVIYEQYF. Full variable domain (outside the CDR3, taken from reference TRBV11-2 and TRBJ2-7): EAGVAQSPRYKIIEKRQSVAFWCNPISGHATLYWYQQILGQGPKLLIQFQNNGVVDDSQLPKDRFSAERLKGVDSTLKIQPAKLEDSAVYLCASSLVIYEQYFGPGTRLTVT.

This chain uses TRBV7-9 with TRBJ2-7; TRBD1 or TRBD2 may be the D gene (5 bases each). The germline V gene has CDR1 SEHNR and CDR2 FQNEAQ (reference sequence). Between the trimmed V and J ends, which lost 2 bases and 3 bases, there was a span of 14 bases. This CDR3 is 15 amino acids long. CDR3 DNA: TGTGCCAGCAGCTTAACCGGGACGGCGCACTACGAGCAGTACTTC. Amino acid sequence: CASSLTGTAHYEQYF.

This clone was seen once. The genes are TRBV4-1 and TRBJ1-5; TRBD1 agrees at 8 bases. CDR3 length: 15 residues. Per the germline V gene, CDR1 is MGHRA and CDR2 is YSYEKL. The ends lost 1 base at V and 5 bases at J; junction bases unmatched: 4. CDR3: CASSQVMTGDQPQHF. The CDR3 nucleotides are TGCGCCAGCAGCCAAGTTATGACAGGGGATCAGCCCCAGCATTTT.

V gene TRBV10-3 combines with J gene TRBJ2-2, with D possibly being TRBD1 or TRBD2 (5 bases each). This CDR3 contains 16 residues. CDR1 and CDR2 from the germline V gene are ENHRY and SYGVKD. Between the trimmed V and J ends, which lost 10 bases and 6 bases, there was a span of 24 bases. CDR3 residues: CASKTPGLGGSGELFF. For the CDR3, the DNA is TGTGCCAGCAAAACCCCCGGACTTGGGGGTTCCGGGGAGCTGTTTTTT.

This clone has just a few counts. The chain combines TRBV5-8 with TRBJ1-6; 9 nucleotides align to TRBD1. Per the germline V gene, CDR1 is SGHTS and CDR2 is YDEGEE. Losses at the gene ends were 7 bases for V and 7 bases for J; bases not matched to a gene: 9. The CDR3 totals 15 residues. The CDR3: CASGPRTGVNSPLHF. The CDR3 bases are TGTGCCAGCGGCCCCCGGACAGGGGTGAATTCACCCCTCCACTTT. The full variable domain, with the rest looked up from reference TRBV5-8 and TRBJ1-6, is EAGVTQSPTHLIKTRGQQATLRCSPISGHTSVYWYQQALGLGLQFLLWYDEGEERNRGNFPPRFSGRQFPNYSSELNVNALELEDSALYLCASGPRTGVNSPLHFGNGTRLTVT.

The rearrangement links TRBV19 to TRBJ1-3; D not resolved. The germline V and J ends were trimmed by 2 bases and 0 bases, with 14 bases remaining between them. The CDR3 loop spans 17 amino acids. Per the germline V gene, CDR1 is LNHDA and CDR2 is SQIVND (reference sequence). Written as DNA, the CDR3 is TGTGCCAGTAGTATACAGCGGGCGGAATACTCTGGAAACACCATATATTTT. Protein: CASSIQRAEYSGNTIYF.

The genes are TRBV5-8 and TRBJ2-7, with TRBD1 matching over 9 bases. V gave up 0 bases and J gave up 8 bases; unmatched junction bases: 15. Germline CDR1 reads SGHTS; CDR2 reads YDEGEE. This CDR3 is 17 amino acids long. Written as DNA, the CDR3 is TGTGCCAGCAGCTTGGAGGAGACAGGGGACAGGGCATACAAGCAGTACTTC. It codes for CASSLEETGDRAYKQYF.

CDR3: CASSVGAGLNYGYTF. In DNA form, the CDR3 reads TGTGCCAGCAGCGTAGGCGCAGGGCTTAACTATGGCTACACCTTC. The chain carries TRBV9 and TRBJ1-2; possible D gene TRBD1, 5 bases. CDR1 and CDR2 (germline): SGDLS, YYNGEE. Trimming cost V 0 bases and J 1 base, with 10 bases left between them. The CDR3 is 15 residues long.

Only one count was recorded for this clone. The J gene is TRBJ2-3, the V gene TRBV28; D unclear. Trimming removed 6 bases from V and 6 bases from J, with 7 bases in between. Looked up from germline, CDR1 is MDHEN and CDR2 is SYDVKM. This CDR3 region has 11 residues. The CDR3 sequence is CASRKTDTQYF. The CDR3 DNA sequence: TGTGCCAGCAGAAAAACGGATACGCAGTATTTT.

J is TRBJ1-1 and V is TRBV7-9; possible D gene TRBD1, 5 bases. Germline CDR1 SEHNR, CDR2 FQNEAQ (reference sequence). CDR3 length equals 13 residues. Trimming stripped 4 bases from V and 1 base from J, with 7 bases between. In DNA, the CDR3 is TGTGCCAGCAGCTACGGGGGGAACACTGAAGCTTTCTTT. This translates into CASSYGGNTEAFF.

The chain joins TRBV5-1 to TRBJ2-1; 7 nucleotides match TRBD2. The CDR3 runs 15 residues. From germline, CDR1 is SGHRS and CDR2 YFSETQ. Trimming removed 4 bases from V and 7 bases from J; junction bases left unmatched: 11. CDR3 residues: CASSLPLAESNEQFF. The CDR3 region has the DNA TGCGCCAGCAGCCTTCCCCTAGCGGAAAGTAATGAGCAGTTCTTC.